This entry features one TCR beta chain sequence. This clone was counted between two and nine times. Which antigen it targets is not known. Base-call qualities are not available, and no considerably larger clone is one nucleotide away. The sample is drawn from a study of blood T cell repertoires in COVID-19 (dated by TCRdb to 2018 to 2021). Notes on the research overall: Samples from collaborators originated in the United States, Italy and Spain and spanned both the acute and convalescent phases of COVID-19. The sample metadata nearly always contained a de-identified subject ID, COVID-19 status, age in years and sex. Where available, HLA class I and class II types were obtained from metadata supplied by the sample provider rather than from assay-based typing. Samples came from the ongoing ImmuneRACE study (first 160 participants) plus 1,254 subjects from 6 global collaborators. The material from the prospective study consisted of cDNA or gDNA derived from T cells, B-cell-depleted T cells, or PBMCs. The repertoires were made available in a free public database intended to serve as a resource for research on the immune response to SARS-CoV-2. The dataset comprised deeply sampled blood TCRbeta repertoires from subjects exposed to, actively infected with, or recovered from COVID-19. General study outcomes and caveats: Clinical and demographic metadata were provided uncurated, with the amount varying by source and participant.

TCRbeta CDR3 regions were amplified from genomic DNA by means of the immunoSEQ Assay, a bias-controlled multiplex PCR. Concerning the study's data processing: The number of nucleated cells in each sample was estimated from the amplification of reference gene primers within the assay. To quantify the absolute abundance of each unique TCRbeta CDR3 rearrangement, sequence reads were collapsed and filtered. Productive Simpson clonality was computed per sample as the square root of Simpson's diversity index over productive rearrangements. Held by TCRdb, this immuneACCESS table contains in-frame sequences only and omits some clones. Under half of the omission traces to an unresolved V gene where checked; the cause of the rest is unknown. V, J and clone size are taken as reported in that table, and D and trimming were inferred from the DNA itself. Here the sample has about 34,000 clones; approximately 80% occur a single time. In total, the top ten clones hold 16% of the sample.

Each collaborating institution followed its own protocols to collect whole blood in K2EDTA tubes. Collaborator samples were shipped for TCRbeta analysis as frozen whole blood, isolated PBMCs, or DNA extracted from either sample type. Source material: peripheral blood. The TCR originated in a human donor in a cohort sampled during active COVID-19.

The CDR3 in this case is CASSYSALDLYNEQFF. The sequenced DNA is TGTGCCAGCAGTTACTCTGCACTAGATCTCTACAATGAGCAGTTCTTC. The rearrangement joined TRBV6-2 or TRBV6-3 to TRBJ2-1, with a weak D call of TRBD2 (5 bases match). The CDR3, from cysteine to phenylalanine, totals 16 residues. Only the CDR3 region is kept as DNA, spanning 48 bases read in frame from base 1. As encoded in the germline V gene, CDR1 is MNHEY while CDR2 is SVGEGT. Trimming at the junction amounts to 0 bases on V and 3 bases on J, and the germline ends lie 12 bases apart.